These 24 T cell receptor beta chains came from one sample sequenced in a study of T-cell reconstitution after alpha-beta-depleted transplantation in children. The library targeted TCRbeta and was prepared with unique molecular identifiers. TCRdb fed the PCR reads into MiXCR, producing one record per CDR3 protein. The profile shows some 200,000 distinct CDR3 sequences, around 8.4% of them singletons. The sequenced sample was PBMCs, mostly from graft donor cells, obtained 360 days after TCRalphabeta/CD19-depleted stem cell transplant. The receptors stem from a male patient between 2 and 15 years old who had a stem cell transplant for acute myeloid leukemia, so the T cells may come from the graft donor.

The chain combines TRBV20-1 with TRBJ2-1; 10 nucleotides line up with TRBD2. V dropped 0 bases and J dropped 9; count of bases not matched to a gene: 11. The CDR3 is 16 residues long. The germline CDR1 and CDR2 sequences are DFQATT and SNEGSKA (reference sequence). The chain's CDR3 is CSARDPAAGGPGEQFF. CDR3 sequence (DNA): TGCAGTGCTAGAGATCCAGCAGCGGGAGGGCCGGGTGAGCAGTTCTTC.

This clonotype was observed at least ten times. The chain employs TRBV20-1 and TRBJ1-1; TRBD1 agrees at 7 bases. The CDR3 has 15 residues. Germline CDR1 DFQATT, CDR2 SNEGSKA (reference sequence). The ends lost 6 bases at V and 1 base at J; junction bases unmatched: 11. The CDR3 spells CSAPKDGTENTEAFF. The CDR3 bases are TGCAGTGCCCCAAAAGACGGGACAGAGAACACTGAAGCTTTCTTT.

V and J are TRBV23-1 and TRBJ2-7, with 10 bases lining up with TRBD1. TRBV23-1 is noted as an ORF with a role that remains uncertain. The V and J ends lost 6 bases and 5 bases, in that order; junction bases with no gene match: 16. CDR3 length: 17 residues. CDR3 in DNA: TGCGCCAGCAGGCACTCCGGACCGGGACAGGGGTCCCACGAGCAGTACTTC. This encodes CASRHSGPGQGSHEQYF.

The rearrangement links TRBV12-3 or TRBV12-4 to TRBJ1-1, with D possibly matching TRBD1 (6 bases). There are 14 residues in the CDR3. V lost 5 bases and J 10 bases, leaving 20 bases between the germline ends. The DNA for the CDR3 is TGTGCCAGCAGTCCACCACAGGGACGGCCGGGAGCTTTCTTT. Translation: CASSPPQGRPGAFF.

This clonotype appeared a few times. The V gene is TRBV20-1, the J gene TRBJ2-7; no firm D call. The germline V and J ends were trimmed by 0 bases and 3 bases, with 9 bases remaining between them. Germline-derived CDR1 and CDR2 are DFQATT and SNEGSKA (reference sequence). This CDR3 is built from 13 residues. The CDR3 loop reads CSARDSLLYEQYF. The CDR3 DNA follows: TGCAGTGCTAGAGATTCCCTACTCTACGAGCAGTACTTC.

The chain links TRBV5-1 to TRBJ2-7; perhaps TRBD2 as D (5 bases). Trimming removed 2 bases at V and 3 bases at J, with 18 bases between. Germline V lookup: CDR1 SGHRS, CDR2 YFSETQ. The CDR3 consists of 16 residues. This CDR3 reads CASSLGLALRVYEQYF. For the CDR3, the DNA is TGCGCCAGCAGCTTAGGACTCGCCTTAAGGGTCTACGAGCAGTACTTC. The whole variable domain, filled in from reference TRBV5-1 and TRBJ2-7, reads KAGVTQTPRYLIKTRGQQVTLSCSPISGHRSVSWYQQTPGQGLQFLFEYFSETQRNKGNFPGRFSGRQFSNSRSEMNVSTLELGDSALYLCASSLGLALRVYEQYFGPGTRLTVT.

This clonotype was observed at least ten times. The chain is built from TRBV6-2 or TRBV6-3 and TRBJ2-1; 7 bases match TRBD2. The CDR3 has 14 amino acids. Germline V gene lookup returns CDR1 MNHEY and CDR2 SVGEGT. The junction had 10 bases not matched to a gene; V was cut back by 8 bases and J by 6 bases. This CDR3 reads CASLNDGGSNEQFF. CDR3 sequence (DNA): TGTGCCAGCCTAAACGACGGGGGGTCCAATGAGCAGTTCTTC.

This chain links TRBV5-6 with TRBJ1-4; possibly TRBD1 for D (5 bases). The CDR3 has 17 residues. CDR1 and CDR2 from the germline V gene are SGHDT and YYEEEE. V was clipped by 0 bases and J by 4 bases, with 16 bases between them. CDR3 amino acids: CASSLGWGTADNEKLFF. The CDR3 bases are TGTGCCAGCAGCTTGGGTTGGGGGACCGCTGATAATGAAAAACTGTTTTTT.

The gene calls are TRBV10-3 and TRBJ2-7, with D perhaps TRBD1 (6 bases). Trimming stripped 6 bases from V and 1 base from J, with 10 bases between. The germline CDR1 and CDR2 sequences are ENHRY and SYGVKD. There are 13 residues in the CDR3. CDR3 in DNA: TGTGCCATCAGACAACAGGGTTCCTACGAGCAGTACGTC. Protein: CAIRQQGSYEQYV.

This clonotype showed up just a few times. The V call is TRBV11-2, the J call TRBJ2-1; 7 bases are a match to TRBD2. Germline V CDR1 and CDR2: SGHAT, FQNNGV. This CDR3 spans 17 amino acids. V gave up 4 bases and J gave up 6 bases; unmatched junction bases: 15. The CDR3 reads CASSSLRARLARNEQFF. For the CDR3, the DNA is TGTGCCAGCAGCTCCTTGCGGGCCCGACTAGCCCGCAATGAGCAGTTCTTC. Full variable domain (remainder filled in from reference TRBV11-2 and TRBJ2-1): EAGVAQSPRYKIIEKRQSVAFWCNPISGHATLYWYQQILGQGPKLLIQFQNNGVVDDSQLPKDRFSAERLKGVDSTLKIQPAKLEDSAVYLCASSSLRARLARNEQFFGPGTRLTVL.

This clonotype was counted at least ten times. V gene TRBV10-3 combines with J gene TRBJ2-3; TRBD2 is a possible D gene (6 bases). V dropped 2 bases and J dropped 2 bases, with 20 bases sitting between them. From germline, CDR1 is ENHRY and CDR2 SYGVKD. The CDR3 length is 18 residues. CDR3 region: CAISEPQSGTAFTDTQYF. CDR3 DNA: TGTGCCATCAGTGAGCCTCAGTCGGGGACTGCCTTCACAGATACGCAGTATTTT.

This clonotype was seen a handful of times. This sequence joins TRBV12-3 or TRBV12-4 and TRBJ2-7; 8 bases match TRBD1. V lost 3 bases to trimming and J lost 6 bases; unmatched junction nucleotides: 19. The CDR3 is 18 amino acids. The CDR3: CASSLGRGLQPAVVEQYF. CDR3 sequence (DNA): TGTGCCAGCAGTTTGGGCAGGGGGCTACAGCCAGCCGTTGTCGAGCAGTACTTC.

The CDR3 DNA reads as TGCAGTGCTGCCCGGACAGGGCTCGGAGATACGCAGTATTTT. This translates into CSAARTGLGDTQYF. This chain links TRBV20-1 with TRBJ2-3; the match to TRBD1 covers 8 bases. Germline V CDR1 and CDR2: DFQATT, SNEGSKA (reference sequence). The CDR3 loop spans 14 amino acids. The V and J ends lost 5 bases and 5 bases, in that order; junction bases with no gene match: 9.

This clonotype was counted many times. This sequence joins TRBV20-1 and TRBJ2-1, with unresolved D. This CDR3 is 10 amino acids long. Germline CDR1 is DFQATT and CDR2 is SNEGSKA (reference sequence). Trimming took 1 base from V and 8 from J, leaving 3 bases between them. CDR3 sequence: CSARGDEQFF. The DNA for the CDR3 is TGCAGTGCTAGAGGGGATGAGCAGTTCTTC.

This clonotype was detected ten times or more. For the CDR3, the DNA is TGTGCCATCGGGAGGGACAGTTCATCTGGAAACACCATATATTTT. Translated, it gives CAIGRDSSSGNTIYF. The chain has TRBV10-3 and TRBJ1-3, with 7 bases lining up with TRBD1. The CDR3 loop spans 15 amino acids. Trimming at V came to 8 bases and at J to 1 base, leaving 8 bases not matched to a gene. Germline lookup yields CDR1 ENHRY and CDR2 SYGVKD.

This clonotype was seen a few times. V and J are TRBV7-9 and TRBJ2-5, with unresolved D. Germline V lookup: CDR1 SEHNR, CDR2 FQNEAQ (reference sequence). CDR3 length: 11 residues. Trimming stripped 5 bases from V and 4 bases from J, with 5 bases between. The CDR3 sequence: CASSSSETQYF. The DNA for the CDR3 is TGTGCCAGCAGCAGCTCAGAGACCCAGTACTTC.

This clonotype has a count of ten or more. This chain uses TRBV29-1 with TRBJ2-3, with TRBD1 matching 12 bases. CDR3 size: 14 residues. The germline V gene encodes CDR1 SQVTM and CDR2 ANQGSEA. V lost 7 bases and J lost 7; bases outside the gene matches: 9. Here the CDR3 DNA reads TGCAGCGCCCCGTCGGGACAGGGGGCATATACGCAGTATTTT. As protein: CSAPSGQGAYTQYF.

V is TRBV9 and J is TRBJ1-2; no reliable D call. There are 17 residues in the CDR3. CDR1 and CDR2 (germline): SGDLS, YYNGEE. The V gene lost 0 bases and the J gene lost 6 bases, with 21 bases spanning the gap. In nucleotides, the CDR3 is TGTGCCAGCAGCGTAGTTTTTGGGCCGCCCGGTCGGAATGGCTACACCTTC. Translation gives CASSVVFGPPGRNGYTF.

This clonotype appeared a few times. The chain carries TRBV5-4 and TRBJ2-1; D is uncertain. The CDR3 consists of 16 residues. CDR1 SGHNT and CDR2 YYREEE come from the germline V gene (reference sequence). Between the trimmed V and J ends, which lost 4 bases and 3 bases, there was a span of 17 bases. The CDR3 loop is CASSVTLRKGYNEQFF. As DNA, the CDR3 is TGTGCCAGCAGCGTGACCCTTCGTAAAGGCTACAATGAGCAGTTCTTC.

This clonotype was counted between two and nine times. The V and J genes are TRBV27 and TRBJ2-3; unclear D gene. Germline values: CDR1 MNHEY, CDR2 SMNVEV (reference sequence). V lost 4 bases, J lost 2 bases, and 16 bases lay in between. CDR3 length: 16 amino acids. The CDR3 bases are TGTGCCAGCAGTTCCCCTTACCACAGATTCACAGATACGCAGTATTTT. Translated, it gives CASSSPYHRFTDTQYF.

The genes are TRBV5-1 and TRBJ1-1; D remains unclear. V shed 3 bases and J shed 5 bases, with 14 bases lying between them. The CDR3 consists of 14 residues. CDR1 is SGHRS, CDR2 YFSETQ, per germline. Here the CDR3 reads CASSSTASGTEAFF. CDR3 coding DNA: TGCGCCAGCAGCTCTACAGCCTCGGGTACTGAAGCTTTCTTT.

This clonotype appeared many times. The V gene is TRBV5-1, the J gene TRBJ2-4, with a possible D match to TRBD1 (6 bases). The CDR3 extends over 15 amino acids. Germline CDR1 and CDR2: SGHRS and YFSETQ. Trimming stripped 0 bases from V and 1 base from J, with 8 bases between. The CDR3 nucleotides are TGCGCCAGCAGCTTGGGGCAGGGGGCCAAAAACATTCAGTACTTC. Translating gives CASSLGQGAKNIQYF.

The chain employs TRBV14 and TRBJ2-5; TRBD2 might be the D (5 bases). CDR1 is SGHDN, CDR2 FVKESK, per germline. Between the trimmed V and J ends, which lost 1 base and 2 bases, there was a span of 14 bases. CDR3 length: 16 amino acids. DNA for the CDR3: TGTGCCAGCAGCCAAGTTCGAGGGTGGGGTCAAGAGACCCAGTACTTC. It codes for CASSQVRGWGQETQYF. Drawing the rest from reference TRBV14 and TRBJ2-5, the complete variable domain is EAGVTQFPSHSVIEKGQTVTLRCDPISGHDNLYWYRRVMGKEIKFLLHFVKESKQDESGMPNNRFLAERTGGTYSTLKVQPAELEDSGVYFCASSQVRGWGQETQYFGPGTRLLVL.

The chain is built from TRBV7-2 and TRBJ2-3; tentative D call: TRBD2 (6 bases). V was cut by 6 bases and J by 0 bases, with 10 bases left in between. The CDR3 runs 14 residues. Germline CDR1 and CDR2: SGHTA and FQGNSA. In nucleotides, the CDR3 is TGTGCCAGCAGATCGGCGGGGAGCACAGATACGCAGTATTTT. Translated: CASRSAGSTDTQYF. Together with reference TRBV7-2 and TRBJ2-3, the CDR3 gives the full variable domain: GAGVSQSPSNKVTEKGKDVELRCDPISGHTALYWYRQSLGQGLEFLIYFQGNSAPDKSGLPSDRFSAERTGGSVSTLTIQRTQQEDSAVYLCASRSAGSTDTQYFGPGTRLTVL.